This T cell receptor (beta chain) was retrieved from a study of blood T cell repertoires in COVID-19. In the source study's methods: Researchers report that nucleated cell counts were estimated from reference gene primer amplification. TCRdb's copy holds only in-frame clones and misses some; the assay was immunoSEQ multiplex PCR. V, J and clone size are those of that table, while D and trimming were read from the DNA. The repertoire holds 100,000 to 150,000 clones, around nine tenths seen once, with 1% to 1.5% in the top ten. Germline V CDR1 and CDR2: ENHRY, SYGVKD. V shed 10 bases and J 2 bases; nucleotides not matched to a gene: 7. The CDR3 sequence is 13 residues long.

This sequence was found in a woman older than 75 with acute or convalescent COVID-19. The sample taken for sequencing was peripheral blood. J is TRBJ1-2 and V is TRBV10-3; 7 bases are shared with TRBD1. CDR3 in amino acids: CAKSSGGNYGYTF. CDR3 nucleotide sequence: TGTGCCAAGTCCTCAGGGGGAAACTATGGCTACACCTTC.